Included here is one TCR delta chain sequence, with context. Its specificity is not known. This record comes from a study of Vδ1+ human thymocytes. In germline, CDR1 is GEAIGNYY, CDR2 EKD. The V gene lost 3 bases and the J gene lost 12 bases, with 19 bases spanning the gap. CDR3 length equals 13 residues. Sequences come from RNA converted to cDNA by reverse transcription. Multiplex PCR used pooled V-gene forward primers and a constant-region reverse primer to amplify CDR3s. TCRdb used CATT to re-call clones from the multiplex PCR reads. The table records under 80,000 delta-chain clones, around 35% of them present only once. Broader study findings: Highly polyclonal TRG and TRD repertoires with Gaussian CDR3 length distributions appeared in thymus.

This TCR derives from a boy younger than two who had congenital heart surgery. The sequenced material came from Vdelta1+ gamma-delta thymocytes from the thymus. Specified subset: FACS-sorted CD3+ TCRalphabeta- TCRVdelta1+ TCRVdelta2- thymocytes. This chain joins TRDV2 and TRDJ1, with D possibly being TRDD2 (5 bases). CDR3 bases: TGTGCCTGTGACCCCGGCCTTCTCAAGCCTATCATCTTT. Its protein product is CACDPGLLKPIIF.